The present entry profiles one TCR beta chain with its context. This clone was recorded only once. Its antigen has not been determined. It has no much larger one-base neighbor in the sample; base qualities were not kept. The data derive from a study of T cell changes during pregnancy in multiple sclerosis (dated by TCRdb to between 2019 and 2020). With regard to the full study: The study examined how the T cell repertoire changed over the course of pregnancy in women with multiple sclerosis.

Cut back by 4 bases and 4 bases, the V and J ends lie 10 bases apart. The germline V gene yields MGHRA for CDR1 and YSYEKL for CDR2. The CDR3 covers 13 residues, taking in both the cysteine and the phenylalanine. Only CDR3 DNA remains: 39 bases, in frame from the first base. Library method: the immunoSEQ multiplex PCR assay. Held by TCRdb, this immuneACCESS table contains in-frame sequences only and omits some clones. Under half of the omission traces to an unresolved V gene where checked; the cause of the rest is unknown. In all, the sample holds approximately 46,000 clones, and almost 90% of those were seen once. Of the sample, 4.5% to 5.5% falls within the top ten clones.

The sequencing here drew on peripheral blood, taken after pregnancy. This receptor was obtained from a female donor in good health, enrolled as a control in a pregnancy study. The chain is made from TRBV4-1 and TRBJ1-1; the best D guess is TRBD1, with 5 bases matching. The nucleotides read TGCGCCAGCAGCCGAACAGGAGCCACTGAAGCTTTCTTT. It translates as CASSRTGATEAFF.